This TCR beta chain derives from a study of OX40 agonist ivuxolimab in advanced cancers. Trimming cost V 4 bases and J 9 bases; bases outside gene matches: 8. The CDR3 extends over 14 amino acids. Germline values: CDR1 MGHRA, CDR2 YSYEKL. On cycle 4 day 1 and cycle 7 day 1, as well as at baseline, blood was sampled. Using immunoSEQ multiplex PCR, the repertoire was profiled, and TCRdb retains in-frame clones only, with some absent. The data contain 50,000 to 60,000 clones, approximately 90% of them singletons. The chain has TRBV4-1 and TRBJ2-1; TRBD2 matches at 8 bases. The receptor comes from an adult with an advanced solid tumor such as melanoma, head and neck, liver or kidney cancer. The source was CD4+ or CD8+ T cells sorted from blood, collected in a trial of the OX40 agonist ivuxolimab. For the CDR3, the DNA is TGCGCCAGCAGCCCCCCCGGGAGGGTTGTTGAGCAGTTCTTC. This translates into CASSPPGRVVEQFF.